This T cell receptor (beta chain) was obtained from a study of T cells after yellow fever vaccination. TCR cDNA, made by 5'RACE template switching, carried an added universal primer site and UMIs. TCRdb called the 5' RACE reads again in MiXCR, with one record for every CDR3 protein. The sample gives 450,000 to 600,000 distinct CDR3 sequences, around 16% of which show up once; roughly 17% is in the top ten. Overall study results and limits: Clonotypes appearing in both CD4 and CD8 compartments existed, and their share was small. FACS-sorted repertoires could contain abundant clonotypes contaminating from the bulk population.

Comments on this clonotype: Its antigen is undetermined.

V shed 6 bases and J shed 4 bases, with 9 bases lying between them. This CDR3 region has 12 residues. The chain is built from TRBV12-3 or TRBV12-4 and TRBJ1-1; D remains unclear. Sequences were derived from PBMCs, sampled roughly 5 days after the first yellow fever vaccination. The source is a man between 18 and 29 years old who received the YFV17D yellow fever vaccine. This CDR3 reads CASRPEGTEAFF. The CDR3 nucleotides read TGTGCCAGCAGACCCGAAGGCACTGAAGCTTTCTTT.